This TCR beta chain was found in a study of T cell repertoires in cytomegalovirus infection. Concerning this clonotype: Its specificity is not known.

V was pared by 4 bases and J by 0 bases, with 6 bases of the junction left unmatched. The CDR3 extends over 17 amino acids. Germline V gives CDR1 LGHNA, CDR2 YSLEER. TCRdb reprocessed the reads via MiXCR and lists one record per CDR3 protein. The table records fewer than 1,000,000 distinct CDR3 sequences, 30% to 40% of them present only once. The input for sequencing was cultured CD8+ T cells from PBMCs, taken from culture after CMV antigen stimulation. This TCR was recovered from a human donor in good health (CMV status not recorded). Some clones in this sample may be carry-over from other donors' samples. The genes are TRBV4-3 and TRBJ2-1; 10 bases map to TRBD2. In nucleotides, the CDR3 is TGCGCCAGCAGCCGTAGCGGGGGGCCGAGCTCCTACAATGAGCAGTTCTTC. Translating it yields CASSRSGGPSSYNEQFF.